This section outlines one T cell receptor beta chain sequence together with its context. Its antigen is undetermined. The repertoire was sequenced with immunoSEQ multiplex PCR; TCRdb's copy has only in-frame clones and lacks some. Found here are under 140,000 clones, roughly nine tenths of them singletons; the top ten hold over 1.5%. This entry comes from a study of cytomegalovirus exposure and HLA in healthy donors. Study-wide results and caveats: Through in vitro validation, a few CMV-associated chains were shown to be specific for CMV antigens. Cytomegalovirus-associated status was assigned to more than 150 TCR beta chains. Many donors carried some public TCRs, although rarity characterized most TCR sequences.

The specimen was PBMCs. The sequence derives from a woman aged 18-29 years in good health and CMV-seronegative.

CDR3 in DNA: TGTGCCAGCAGCCAAGGGAAGACAGGGGGGACAGATACGCAGTATTTT. This codes for CASSQGKTGGTDTQYF. The chain employs TRBV4-2 and TRBJ2-3, with 9 positions matching TRBD1. From germline, CDR1 is LGHNA and CDR2 YNFKEQ. The length of the CDR3 is 16 residues. The V and J ends lost 1 base and 3 bases, in that order; junction bases with no gene match: 5.